The rows below give T cell receptor beta chains drawn from one sample of a study of shared clonotypes between healthy human individuals. Some clones are missing from TCRdb's copy, which holds only in-frame ones; the method was immunoSEQ multiplex PCR. The sample holds about a million clones, approximately 80% seen once. The sequenced sample was memory CD4+ T cells from PBMCs. These receptors originate from a man younger than 35 in good health. Some clones in this sample may be carry-over from other donors' samples. CDR3s include the opening cysteine and the closing phenylalanine or tryptophan. Fields, in order: J gene, D gene, clone size, V gene, CDR3 protein, CDR3 DNA. The D gene is left open where the match is weak. The size of a clone is reported for some rows only, either as once, few or many, or as a class for expanded clones.

J: TRBJ2-2; D: NA; size: few; V: TRBV9; CDR3: CASTPGGSNTGELFF; DNA: TGTGCCAGCACCCCGGGCGGCTCGAACACCGGGGAGCTGTTTTTT
J: TRBJ2-5; D: NA; size: once; V: TRBV5-1; CDR3: CASSLSAMRRSETQYF; DNA: TGCGCCAGCAGCTTGAGTGCGATGAGGAGGTCAGAGACCCAGTACTTC
J: TRBJ2-1; D: NA; size: NA; V: TRBV11-3; CDR3: CASSLASPSYNEQFF; DNA: TGTGCCAGCAGCTTAGCTAGCCCCTCCTACAATGAGCAGTTCTTC
J: TRBJ2-2; D: TRBD2; size: NA; V: TRBV7-7; CDR3: CASSPAGGETGELFF; DNA: TGTGCCAGCAGCCCGGCGGGAGGGGAGACCGGGGAGCTGTTTTTT
J: TRBJ2-2; D: NA; size: NA; V: TRBV7-2; CDR3: CASSLASGRELFF; DNA: TGTGCCAGCAGCTTAGCTAGCGGCAGGGAGCTGTTTTTT
J: TRBJ1-2; D: NA; size: many; V: TRBV7-2; CDR3: CASSGARAAYGYTF; DNA: TGTGCCAGCAGCGGTGCGCGGGCTGCATATGGCTACACCTTC
J: TRBJ2-5; D: NA; size: NA; V: TRBV6-5; CDR3: CASSYSRQQETQYF; DNA: TGTGCCAGCAGTTACTCGAGGCAGCAAGAGACCCAGTACTTC
J: TRBJ1-1; D: TRBD1; size: few; V: TRBV29-1; CDR3: CSAKGQGEAFF; DNA: TGCAGCGCTAAGGGACAGGGTGAAGCTTTCTTT
J: TRBJ2-1; D: TRBD2; size: NA; V: TRBV4-2; CDR3: CASSQDSGSSYNEQFF; DNA: TGTGCCAGCAGCCAAGATAGCGGGAGCTCCTACAATGAGCAGTTCTTC
J: TRBJ2-1; D: NA; size: NA; V: TRBV12-5; CDR3: CASAPPMDSYNEQFF; DNA: TGTGCTAGTGCTCCTCCTATGGACAGCTACAATGAGCAGTTCTTC
J: TRBJ2-5; D: NA; size: once; V: TRBV29-1; CDR3: CSVGLGEETQYF; DNA: TGCAGCGTTGGGTTGGGGGAAGAGACCCAGTACTTC
J: TRBJ1-2; D: TRBD1; size: once; V: TRBV5-8; CDR3: CASSLDRGYGYTF; DNA: TGTGCCAGCAGCTTGGACAGGGGGTATGGCTACACCTTC
J: TRBJ2-3; D: NA; size: NA; V: TRBV7-2; CDR3: CASSFQGDWPTDTQYF; DNA: TGTGCCAGCAGCTTTCAGGGGGACTGGCCCACAGATACGCAGTATTTT
J: TRBJ2-1; D: NA; size: NA; V: TRBV19; CDR3: CASSMRQGNNEQFF; DNA: TGTGCCAGTAGTATGAGGCAGGGTAACAATGAGCAGTTCTTC
J: TRBJ1-5; D: NA; size: few; V: TRBV10-2; CDR3: CASSLTNSNQPQHF; DNA: TGCGCCAGCAGTTTGACAAATAGCAATCAGCCCCAGCATTTT
J: TRBJ1-4; D: NA; size: NA; V: TRBV28; CDR3: CASSLPGATNEKLFF; DNA: TGTGCCAGCAGTTTACCAGGCGCAACTAATGAAAAACTGTTTTTT
J: TRBJ1-4; D: NA; size: NA; V: TRBV15; CDR3: CATSSSRPGEKLFF; DNA: TGTGCCACCAGCAGCTCTCGCCCGGGCGAAAAACTGTTTTTT
J: TRBJ2-2; D: NA; size: NA; V: TRBV5-1; CDR3: CASSLGVSGLNTGELFF; DNA: TGCGCCAGCAGCTTGGGTGTTTCGGGGCTCAACACCGGGGAGCTGTTTTTT
J: TRBJ2-1; D: TRBD1; size: NA; V: TRBV6-1; CDR3: CASRHTGENEQFF; DNA: TGTGCCAGCAGACACACAGGGGAAAATGAGCAGTTCTTC
J: TRBJ1-3; D: TRBD1; size: NA; V: TRBV5-1; CDR3: CASSNGQGGRNTIYF; DNA: TGCGCCAGCAGCAACGGACAGGGGGGAAGAAACACCATATATTTT
J: TRBJ2-7; D: NA; size: few; V: TRBV28; CDR3: CASRIYRDSSYEQYF; DNA: TGTGCCAGCAGAATCTACCGGGACTCCTCCTACGAGCAGTACTTC
J: TRBJ1-2; D: NA; size: few; V: TRBV27; CDR3: CASSSPRHRPYGYTF; DNA: TGTGCCAGCAGTTCCCCCCGACATCGTCCTTATGGCTACACCTTC
J: TRBJ2-7; D: TRBD2; size: NA; V: TRBV4-1; CDR3: CASSQGRLAGTYEQYF; DNA: TGCGCCAGCAGCCAAGGGCGACTAGCGGGCACCTACGAGCAGTACTTC
J: TRBJ2-7; D: NA; size: NA; V: TRBV6-5; CDR3: CASSYSSTQAPVEQYF; DNA: TGTGCCAGCAGTTACTCGAGTACGCAAGCCCCCGTGGAGCAGTACTTC
J: TRBJ2-3; D: NA; size: few; V: TRBV4-1; CDR3: CASSQPRGGTSTDTQYF; DNA: TGCGCCAGCAGCCAACCCCGGGGCGGCACTAGCACAGATACGCAGTATTTT
J: TRBJ2-2; D: NA; size: few; V: TRBV11-2; CDR3: CASSPISSTGELFF; DNA: TGTGCCAGCAGCCCGATTAGTTCCACCGGGGAGCTGTTTTTT
J: TRBJ2-7; D: TRBD1; size: NA; V: TRBV27; CDR3: CASRSPGRGYYEQYF; DNA: TGTGCCAGCAGGTCCCCCGGCAGGGGGTACTACGAGCAGTACTTC
J: TRBJ2-7; D: NA; size: once; V: TRBV21-1; CDR3: CASTPRQGDYEQYF; DNA: TGTGCCAGCACCCCCAGGCAGGGAGACTACGAGCAGTACTTC
J: TRBJ1-1; D: NA; size: NA; V: TRBV5-1; CDR3: CASSLGGRHTEAFF; DNA: TGCGCCAGCAGCTTGGGGGGTCGACACACTGAAGCTTTCTTT
J: TRBJ1-3; D: NA; size: NA; V: TRBV9; CDR3: CASTGPSGNTIYF; DNA: TGTGCCAGCACCGGCCCCTCTGGAAACACCATATATTTT
J: TRBJ2-1; D: TRBD2; size: NA; V: TRBV18; CDR3: CASSDLAGGLNEQFF; DNA: TGTGCCAGCTCCGATCTAGCGGGAGGTTTAAATGAGCAGTTCTTC
J: TRBJ1-5; D: NA; size: NA; V: TRBV19; CDR3: CASISSDRQPQHF; DNA: TGTGCCAGTATCTCCTCTGATCGTCAGCCCCAGCATTTT
J: TRBJ2-1; D: TRBD2; size: NA; V: TRBV7-2; CDR3: CASSRLAPTSGTSNEQFF; DNA: TGTGCCAGCAGCCGACTAGCCCCCACTAGCGGAACATCCAATGAGCAGTTCTTC
J: TRBJ2-3; D: TRBD2; size: NA; V: TRBV4-2; CDR3: CASSYEVSSGRTQYF; DNA: TGTGCCAGCAGTTACGAGGTGTCTAGCGGTCGTACGCAGTATTTT
J: TRBJ2-5; D: NA; size: NA; V: TRBV6-1; CDR3: CASSDWQGLQTQYF; DNA: TGTGCCAGCAGTGACTGGCAGGGCCTACAGACCCAGTACTTC
J: TRBJ1-1; D: NA; size: many; V: TRBV27; CDR3: CASSLIGTEAFF; DNA: TGTGCCAGCAGTTTAATAGGAACTGAAGCTTTCTTT
J: TRBJ1-4; D: NA; size: NA; V: TRBV28; CDR3: CASSLIRRNEKLFF; DNA: TGTGCCAGCAGTTTAATCCGGCGGAATGAAAAACTGTTTTTT
J: TRBJ2-7; D: TRBD1; size: NA; V: TRBV6-1; CDR3: CASSDPLTGFRYEQYF; DNA: TGTGCCAGCAGTGATCCCCTGACAGGGTTTAGGTACGAGCAGTACTTC
J: TRBJ2-3; D: NA; size: NA; V: TRBV28; CDR3: CASQRFRDTQYF; DNA: TGTGCCAGCCAGCGGTTCCGGGATACGCAGTATTTT
J: TRBJ1-5; D: NA; size: NA; V: TRBV4-2; CDR3: CASSPAQAAQPQHF; DNA: TGTGCCAGCAGCCCTGCCCAAGCAGCTCAGCCCCAGCATTTT
J: TRBJ2-4; D: NA; size: few; V: TRBV29-1; CDR3: CSGGGSTDIQYF; DNA: TGCAGCGGTGGTGGGTCGACGGACATTCAGTACTTC
J: TRBJ1-1; D: TRBD1; size: NA; V: TRBV2; CDR3: CASSDGTGVGKAFF; DNA: TGTGCCAGCAGTGACGGTACAGGGGTAGGGAAAGCTTTCTTT
J: TRBJ1-2; D: NA; size: few; V: TRBV28; CDR3: CASARGWRGYTF; DNA: TGTGCCAGCGCTCGGGGGTGGCGAGGCTACACCTTC
J: TRBJ1-2; D: NA; size: many; V: TRBV18; CDR3: CASSQTRETSYGYTF; DNA: TGTGCCAGCTCTCAAACCCGGGAGACATCCTATGGCTACACCTTC
J: TRBJ2-7; D: TRBD1; size: NA; V: TRBV18; CDR3: CASSPPWDSAYEQYF; DNA: TGTGCCAGCTCACCACCTTGGGACAGCGCCTACGAGCAGTACTTC
J: TRBJ2-1; D: TRBD1; size: NA; V: TRBV11-2; CDR3: CASSGARQGWDNEQFF; DNA: TGTGCCAGCAGCGGCGCGCGACAGGGGTGGGACAATGAGCAGTTCTTC
J: TRBJ2-7; D: NA; size: NA; V: TRBV5-4; CDR3: CASSPDYSSDDEQYF; DNA: TGTGCCAGCAGCCCGGACTATTCCTCGGACGACGAGCAGTACTTC
J: TRBJ2-5; D: NA; size: NA; V: TRBV7-6; CDR3: CASSPTPSAETQYF; DNA: TGTGCCAGCAGCCCAACTCCCTCGGCGGAGACCCAGTACTTC
J: TRBJ2-5; D: TRBD2; size: NA; V: TRBV7-8; CDR3: CASSATSGQETQYF; DNA: TGTGCCAGCAGTGCGACTAGCGGACAAGAGACCCAGTACTTC
J: TRBJ1-1; D: NA; size: NA; V: TRBV6-5; CDR3: CASSERDPLF; DNA: TGTGCCAGCAGCGAAAGGGATCCCCTCTTT
J: TRBJ2-3; D: TRBD1; size: few; V: TRBV2; CDR3: CASSPRAPGTGIKTDTQYF; DNA: TGTGCCAGCAGTCCAAGAGCTCCCGGGACAGGGATCAAGACAGATACGCAGTATTTT
J: TRBJ2-7; D: NA; size: NA; V: TRBV7-7; CDR3: CASSLGPAGDYEQYF; DNA: TGTGCCAGCAGCTTAGGGCCCGCAGGGGACTACGAGCAGTACTTC
J: TRBJ1-4; D: NA; size: NA; V: TRBV30; CDR3: CAWRFGTGEKLFF; DNA: TGTGCCTGGAGGTTTGGAACGGGGGAAAAACTGTTTTTT
J: TRBJ2-1; D: NA; size: NA; V: TRBV6-5; CDR3: CASSLTGTLYNEQFF; DNA: TGTGCCAGCAGCCTAACAGGGACCCTCTACAATGAGCAGTTCTTC
J: TRBJ2-1; D: NA; size: NA; V: TRBV10-3; CDR3: CATLRTSSYNEQFF; DNA: TGTGCCACCCTTAGAACATCCTCCTACAATGAGCAGTTCTTC
J: TRBJ1-2; D: TRBD1; size: NA; V: TRBV6-1; CDR3: CASSEPGQGIYGYTF; DNA: TGTGCCAGCAGTGAACCGGGACAGGGGATATATGGCTACACCTTC
J: TRBJ2-5; D: TRBD1; size: NA; V: TRBV5-4; CDR3: CASSSGTGRETQYF; DNA: TGTGCCAGCAGCTCCGGGACAGGGAGAGAGACCCAGTACTTC
J: TRBJ2-1; D: TRBD2; size: NA; V: TRBV7-3; CDR3: CASSLRAPSGFDSYNEQFF; DNA: TGTGCCAGCAGCTTAAGGGCCCCTAGCGGGTTTGACTCCTACAATGAGCAGTTCTTC
J: TRBJ1-1; D: NA; size: NA; V: TRBV7-2; CDR3: CASSPGITEAFF; DNA: TGTGCCAGCAGCCCCGGTATCACTGAAGCTTTCTTT